Listed below are T cell receptor beta chains from one sample, sequenced in a study of T-cell memory formation after mild COVID-19. Each CDR3 protein is one row after TCRdb ran MiXCR on the 5' RACE reads. The table lists 270,000 or so distinct CDR3 sequences, 15% to 20% of them singletons, with under 25% in the top ten. The sample taken for sequencing was PBMCs or a T cell subset sorted from them (not recorded which). The source is a man aged 18 to 35 who had mild COVID-19 (a few samples of this study predate the infection). Cell type and time point are not known. Each CDR3 is given with its conserved first and last residue. Each record gives: clone size, J gene, D gene, V gene, CDR3 protein, CDR3 DNA. A D gene is named only where the DNA matches it firmly. Clone size is given for some rows only: seen once, a few or many times, or a class if the clone is expanded.

clone size: .; J gene: TRBJ1-4; D gene: TRBD1; V gene: TRBV5-4; CDR3 protein: CASSLRDSMEKLFF; CDR3 DNA: TGTGCCAGCAGCTTACGGGACAGCATGGAAAAACTGTTTTTT
clone size: .; J gene: TRBJ2-7; D gene: .; V gene: TRBV7-2; CDR3 protein: CASSLQRGVIYEQYF; CDR3 DNA: TGTGCCAGCAGCTTACAAAGGGGGGTGATCTACGAGCAGTACTTC
clone size: .; J gene: TRBJ2-3; D gene: .; V gene: TRBV7-9; CDR3 protein: CASSLGPQWDTQYF; CDR3 DNA: TGTGCCAGCAGCTTAGGACCCCAATGGGATACGCAGTATTTT
clone size: .; J gene: TRBJ1-6; D gene: .; V gene: TRBV5-1; CDR3 protein: CASSPSLGDSSPLHF; CDR3 DNA: TGCGCCAGCAGCCCTAGTCTGGGGGATAGTTCACCCCTCCACTTT
clone size: few; J gene: TRBJ1-2; D gene: TRBD1; V gene: TRBV2; CDR3 protein: CASRVGTGYGYTF; CDR3 DNA: TGTGCCAGCAGAGTTGGGACAGGCTATGGCTACACCTTC
clone size: .; J gene: TRBJ1-5; D gene: .; V gene: TRBV6-6; CDR3 protein: CASSYSSNQPQHF; CDR3 DNA: TGTGCCAGCAGTTACTCGAGCAATCAGCCCCAGCATTTT
clone size: few; J gene: TRBJ1-2; D gene: .; V gene: TRBV6-2/TRBV6-3; CDR3 protein: CASSFTGNYGYTF; CDR3 DNA: TGTGCCAGCAGTTTCACGGGGAACTATGGCTACACCTTC
clone size: .; J gene: TRBJ2-2; D gene: TRBD2; V gene: TRBV5-4; CDR3 protein: CASTRGTGETGELFF; CDR3 DNA: TGTGCCAGTACGCGGGGGACGGGGGAAACCGGGGAGCTGTTTTTT
clone size: many; J gene: TRBJ2-3; D gene: TRBD2; V gene: TRBV29-1; CDR3 protein: CSVEVPAGILPSTDTQYF; CDR3 DNA: TGCAGCGTTGAAGTTCCAGCGGGAATACTTCCTAGCACAGATACGCAGTATTTT
clone size: .; J gene: TRBJ2-1; D gene: TRBD2; V gene: TRBV5-1; CDR3 protein: CASSPGTSNVNEQFF; CDR3 DNA: TGCGCCAGCAGCCCCGGGACTAGCAACGTCAATGAGCAGTTCTTC
clone size: few; J gene: TRBJ2-3; D gene: .; V gene: TRBV20-1; CDR3 protein: CSAGPSRYTSTDTQYF; CDR3 DNA: TGCAGTGCTGGACCGAGTCGTTACACTAGCACAGATACGCAGTATTTT
clone size: many; J gene: TRBJ2-5; D gene: TRBD1; V gene: TRBV10-3; CDR3 protein: CAISRQGEETQYF; CDR3 DNA: TGTGCCATCAGCCGACAGGGCGAAGAGACCCAGTACTTC
clone size: few; J gene: TRBJ2-3; D gene: .; V gene: TRBV10-1; CDR3 protein: CASSVAAGSTDTQYF; CDR3 DNA: TGCGCCAGCAGTGTAGCCGCGGGGAGCACAGATACGCAGTATTTT
clone size: .; J gene: TRBJ2-1; D gene: .; V gene: TRBV21-1; CDR3 protein: CASSNGSGSPGEQFF; CDR3 DNA: TGTGCCAGCAGCAATGGTAGCGGATCTCCGGGAGAGCAGTTCTTC
clone size: .; J gene: TRBJ2-1; D gene: .; V gene: TRBV7-2; CDR3 protein: CASSPSPLAREQFF; CDR3 DNA: TGTGCCAGCAGCCCGAGCCCTTTAGCGCGGGAGCAGTTCTTC
clone size: .; J gene: TRBJ1-1; D gene: .; V gene: TRBV7-9; CDR3 protein: CASSLGVRGAEAFF; CDR3 DNA: TGTGCCAGCAGCTTAGGTGTTCGGGGCGCTGAAGCTTTCTTT
clone size: few; J gene: TRBJ2-7; D gene: TRBD1; V gene: TRBV7-9; CDR3 protein: CASSDGQGFTSYEQYF; CDR3 DNA: TGTGCCAGCAGCGACGGACAGGGGTTTACCTCCTACGAGCAGTACTTC
clone size: .; J gene: TRBJ2-7; D gene: .; V gene: TRBV7-2; CDR3 protein: CASSLRRDYEQYF; CDR3 DNA: TGTGCCAGCAGCTTACGCAGGGACTACGAGCAGTACTTC
clone size: few; J gene: TRBJ2-5; D gene: .; V gene: TRBV5-6; CDR3 protein: CASSLVPVQETQYF; CDR3 DNA: TGTGCCAGCAGCTTGGTTCCGGTACAAGAGACCCAGTACTTC
clone size: few; J gene: TRBJ1-5; D gene: TRBD1; V gene: TRBV28; CDR3 protein: CASSHRGNSNQPQHF; CDR3 DNA: TGTGCCAGCAGCCACAGGGGAAATAGCAATCAGCCCCAGCATTTT
clone size: .; J gene: TRBJ1-1; D gene: .; V gene: TRBV19; CDR3 protein: CASSRSAAGTTEAFF; CDR3 DNA: TGTGCCAGTAGTAGGTCGGCGGCGGGGACCACTGAAGCTTTCTTT
clone size: .; J gene: TRBJ1-2; D gene: .; V gene: TRBV7-8; CDR3 protein: CASSLRTETPYGYTF; CDR3 DNA: TGTGCCAGCAGCCTACGGACAGAAACTCCCTATGGCTACACCTTC
clone size: .; J gene: TRBJ2-5; D gene: .; V gene: TRBV5-1; CDR3 protein: CASSPFTQETQYF; CDR3 DNA: TGCGCCAGCAGTCCGTTCACGCAAGAGACCCAGTACTTC
clone size: few; J gene: TRBJ2-1; D gene: TRBD2; V gene: TRBV5-1; CDR3 protein: CASSSGTSGVNEQFF; CDR3 DNA: TGCGCCAGCAGCTCCGGGACTAGCGGGGTCAATGAGCAGTTCTTC
clone size: .; J gene: TRBJ1-5; D gene: .; V gene: TRBV4-3; CDR3 protein: CASSQGGNSINQPQHF; CDR3 DNA: TGCGCCAGCAGCCAAGGTGGTAACAGCATAAATCAGCCCCAGCATTTT
clone size: .; J gene: TRBJ1-1; D gene: .; V gene: TRBV30; CDR3 protein: CAWGGMNTEAFF; CDR3 DNA: TGTGCCTGGGGGGGGATGAACACTGAAGCTTTCTTT
clone size: .; J gene: TRBJ1-5; D gene: .; V gene: TRBV12-3/TRBV12-4; CDR3 protein: CASSLARGGRTQHF; CDR3 DNA: TGTGCCAGCAGTTTAGCGAGGGGCGGGCGGACCCAGCATTTT
clone size: few; J gene: TRBJ1-6; D gene: .; V gene: TRBV2; CDR3 protein: CASRPQGNSPLHF; CDR3 DNA: TGTGCCAGCAGGCCCCAGGGAAATTCACCCCTCCACTTT
clone size: .; J gene: TRBJ1-1; D gene: .; V gene: TRBV7-9; CDR3 protein: CASSARRAGTRTEAFF; CDR3 DNA: TGTGCCAGCAGCGCCCGGAGGGCCGGGACGCGTACTGAAGCTTTCTTT
clone size: .; J gene: TRBJ1-1; D gene: TRBD1; V gene: TRBV5-5; CDR3 protein: CASSLLVVQGPEAFF; CDR3 DNA: TGTGCCAGCAGTCTACTTGTGGTACAGGGGCCCGAAGCTTTCTTT
clone size: .; J gene: TRBJ1-3; D gene: .; V gene: TRBV20-1; CDR3 protein: CSARGWTAGNTIYF; CDR3 DNA: TGCAGTGCTAGGGGATGGACTGCTGGAAACACCATATATTTT
clone size: many; J gene: TRBJ2-3; D gene: .; V gene: TRBV5-6; CDR3 protein: CASSLVSWTGVDTQYF; CDR3 DNA: TGTGCCAGCAGCTTGGTTAGTTGGACGGGGGTGGATACGCAGTATTTT
clone size: few; J gene: TRBJ2-7; D gene: .; V gene: TRBV5-6; CDR3 protein: CASSYSGLGTSYEQYF; CDR3 DNA: TGTGCCAGCAGCTATTCCGGCCTCGGGACCTCCTACGAGCAGTACTTC
clone size: many; J gene: TRBJ1-3; D gene: TRBD1; V gene: TRBV7-2; CDR3 protein: CASSFGTGGTIYF; CDR3 DNA: TGTGCCAGCAGCTTTGGGACAGGGGGGACCATATATTTT
clone size: few; J gene: TRBJ2-2; D gene: TRBD2; V gene: TRBV6-5; CDR3 protein: CASSTRGWTGELFF; CDR3 DNA: TGTGCCAGCAGTACGCGGGGGTGGACCGGGGAGCTGTTTTTT
clone size: few; J gene: TRBJ2-7; D gene: .; V gene: TRBV29-1; CDR3 protein: CSVGGAYEQYF; CDR3 DNA: TGCAGCGTTGGCGGGGCCTACGAGCAGTACTTC